The subject of this entry is one TCR beta chain. Its specificity is not known. Assay used: immunoSEQ multiplex PCR; TCRdb lists only in-frame clones, some missing. In the table there are around 110,000 clones, 91% of which are singletons. The record originates from a study of PD-L1 blockade in urothelial cancer. Study-wide context: Researchers found blood samples held a median of around 140,000 T cells. Findings and caveats of the study: A below-median TCR clonality in blood before treatment predicted better survival.

As for time point: peripheral blood 6 weeks after treatment start. CDR1 MDHEN and CDR2 SYDVKM come from the germline V gene. This CDR3 spans 12 amino acids. Trimming cost V 8 bases and J 4 bases, with 12 bases left between them. This sequence originates from a man aged 55 to 70 with urothelial cancer. The V call is TRBV28, the J call TRBJ2-7; a possible D gene is TRBD1 (6 bases). Sequences were derived from PBMCs, sampled around atezolizumab (anti-PD-L1) treatment. The CDR3 sequence is CASAGQSYEQYF. In DNA form, the CDR3 reads TGTGCCAGCGCTGGACAGAGTTACGAGCAGTACTTC.